The 17 T cell receptor beta chains in this list originate from one sample, sequenced in a study of Tregs in tolerant kidney transplant recipients. The nonmyeloablative bone marrow transplants came from related graft donors, with transient mixed chimerism. Some clones are missing from TCRdb's copy, which holds only in-frame ones; the method was immunoSEQ multiplex PCR. The table includes around 86,000 clones, 91% detected once. Sequencing used CD4+ T cells from blood (PBMCs), obtained 24 months after the transplant. Receptors originate from a human patient who received a combined kidney and bone marrow transplant. Some of these T cells may belong to the graft donor.

The rearrangement joins TRBV7-2 to TRBJ2-5, with 8 bases lining up with TRBD2. CDR3 length: 15 residues. CDR1 is SGHTA and CDR2 is FQGNSA in the germline V gene. V was clipped by 4 bases and J by 2 bases; unmatched bases: 6. CDR3 nucleotides: TGTGCCAGCAGCTGGGAGCGGGGGCGTCAAGAGACCCAGTACTTC. Translating it yields CASSWERGRQETQYF.

In regard to this clone: The same CDR3 is also encoded by other DNA sequences in this sample. The chain links TRBV5-1 to TRBJ1-6; D is possibly TRBD1 (6 bases). Trimming pared 0 bases from V and 7 bases from J, leaving 11 bases between. CDR1 SGHRS and CDR2 YFSETQ come from the germline V gene. The CDR3 covers 15 residues. The CDR3 protein is CASSLVSGANSPLHF. In DNA form, the CDR3 reads TGCGCCAGCAGCTTGGTTTCAGGGGCAAATTCACCCCTCCACTTT.

The sample holds one count of this clone. CDR3 loop: CAWTEGNYGYTF. The CDR3 DNA reads TGTGCCTGGACGGAGGGGAACTATGGCTACACCTTC. The genes are TRBV30 and TRBJ1-2, with a possible D match to TRBD1 (5 bases). V shed 4 bases and J shed 2 bases, with 8 bases lying between them. This CDR3 is built from 12 residues. The germline gives CDR1 GTSNPN, CDR2 SVGIG (reference sequence).

The gene calls are TRBV10-1 and TRBJ2-3; 9 nucleotides agree with TRBD2. V was pared by 6 bases and J by 3 bases, with 7 bases of the junction left unmatched. Germline V gene lookup returns CDR1 WNHNN and CDR2 SYGVQD (reference sequence). CDR3 length: 15 amino acids. CDR3 protein: CASRGEREVTDTQYF. As DNA, the CDR3 is TGCGCCAGCAGGGGGGAGCGGGAGGTTACAGATACGCAGTATTTT.

The chain has TRBV5-4 and TRBJ1-2, with 7 bases fitting TRBD1. Per the germline V gene, CDR1 is SGHNT and CDR2 is YYREEE (reference sequence). CDR3 size: 15 residues. J was trimmed by 5 bases and V by 1 base; bases with no gene match: 8. CDR3 in amino acids: CASSLLRDSLYGYTF. As DNA, the CDR3 is TGTGCCAGCAGCTTGTTACGGGACAGTTTGTATGGCTACACCTTC.

The chain is built from TRBV19 and TRBJ2-2, with 8 bases that match TRBD1. The V and J ends lost 6 bases and 6 bases, in that order; junction bases with no gene match: 12. This CDR3 region has 16 residues. CDR1 is LNHDA and CDR2 is SQIVND in the germline V gene (reference sequence). DNA of the CDR3: TGTGCCAGTAGCAAGTGGCCAGGACAGGGCGCCGGGGAGCTGTTTTTT. This gives the protein CASSKWPGQGAGELFF.

The chain has TRBV10-1 and TRBJ2-3; 7 bases are a match to TRBD1. The CDR3 covers 13 residues. J was trimmed by 5 bases and V by 6 bases; bases with no gene match: 5. Germline CDR1 WNHNN, CDR2 SYGVQD (reference sequence). The CDR3 spells CASRRQGVDTQYF. As DNA, the CDR3 is TGCGCCAGCAGGAGGCAGGGGGTAGATACGCAGTATTTT.

The gene calls are TRBV7-2 and TRBJ2-6; D is undetermined. Germline assignment: CDR1 SGHTA and CDR2 FQGNSA. The CDR3 is 15 amino acids. Trimming removed 0 bases at V and 0 bases at J, with 3 bases between. CDR3 nucleotides: TGTGCCAGCAGCTTAGCCCGCTCTGGGGCCAACGTCCTGACTTTC. This sequence encodes CASSLARSGANVLTF.

The chain has TRBV19 and TRBJ2-4, with D possibly matching TRBD2 (5 bases). Germline V gives CDR1 LNHDA, CDR2 SQIVND (reference sequence). V shed 0 bases and J shed 8 bases, with 11 bases lying between them. The CDR3 runs to 14 residues. CDR3 region: CASSIDRAADIQYF. The CDR3 DNA reads TGTGCCAGTAGTATAGATCGAGCGGCTGACATTCAGTACTTC.

The chain combines TRBV28 with TRBJ2-7; perhaps TRBD1 as D (5 bases). This CDR3 has 16 residues. Trimming shortened V by 8 bases and J by 4 bases, and 24 bases separated the two germline ends. Germline V gene lookup returns CDR1 MDHEN and CDR2 SYDVKM. The chain's CDR3 is CASPPNDSRAQYEQYF. The CDR3 DNA reads TGTGCCAGCCCACCAAATGACTCCAGGGCCCAGTACGAGCAGTACTTC.

This rearrangement joins TRBV10-3 to TRBJ1-1; possible D gene TRBD1, 5 bases. This CDR3 region has 15 residues. Germline CDR1 ENHRY, CDR2 SYGVKD. The V end was cut by 6 bases, the J end by 2 bases, with 16 bases between. DNA for the CDR3: TGTGCCATCAGGGGGGGGACCGCCAGAAACACTGAAGCTTTCTTT. It translates to CAIRGGTARNTEAFF.

Regarding this clone: Germline is not matched at one junction end, which may reflect a read error. Other DNA variants within this sample encode the same CDR3. The chain couples TRBV30 to TRBJ1-6; 7 bases line up with TRBD1. Germline CDR1 reads GTSNPN; CDR2 reads SVGIG (reference sequence). This CDR3 is 16 amino acids long. Here the CDR3 reads CAWSNLRQGRNSPLHF. The CDR3 DNA reads TGTGCCTGGAGTAACCTAAGACAGGGTCGTAATTCCCCCCTCCACTTT.

DNA for the CDR3: TGTGCCAGCAGCAGGGAAGGGGCTGGCCAAGAGACCCAGTACTTC. It specifies CASSREGAGQETQYF. The chain combines TRBV6-6 with TRBJ2-5; a possible D gene is TRBD1 (5 bases). V was trimmed by 6 bases and J by 1 base, leaving 15 bases between them. Per germline, CDR1 MNHNY and CDR2 SVGAGI (reference sequence). The CDR3 contains 15 residues.

V gene TRBV7-2 combines with J gene TRBJ1-4; TRBD1 is a possible D gene (5 bases). CDR3 length: 15 residues. Per the germline V gene, CDR1 is SGHTA and CDR2 is FQGNSA. Trimming took 5 bases from V and 3 from J, leaving 13 bases between them. CDR3 amino acids: CASSPGYTANEKLFF. In DNA form, the CDR3 reads TGTGCCAGCAGCCCAGGGTACACTGCTAATGAAAAACTGTTTTTT.

The chain joins TRBV21-1 to TRBJ1-2; no check of the table's D call, TRBD1, against the DNA was made. TRBV21-1 has pseudogene status. CDR3 length: 16 residues. The CDR3 nucleotides read TGTGCCAGCAGCAAAGTCTGGGACAGTCATAACTATGGCTACACCTTC. As protein: CASSKVWDSHNYGYTF.

This chain joins TRBV7-3 and TRBJ2-2; possibly TRBD1 for D (5 bases). The length of the CDR3 is 14 residues. Trimming stripped 1 base from V and 7 bases from J, with 10 bases between. Germline CDR1 is SGHTA and CDR2 is FQGTGA. CDR3 sequence reads: CASSLSRVNGELFF. The CDR3 DNA follows: TGTGCCAGCAGCTTAAGCAGGGTGAACGGGGAGCTGTTTTTT. The variable domain in full, with the rest retrieved from reference TRBV7-3 and TRBJ2-2, is GAGVSQTPSNKVTEKGKYVELRCDPISGHTALYWYRQSLGQGPEFLIYFQGTGAADDSGLPNDRFFAVRPEGSVSTLKIQRTERGDSAVYLCASSLSRVNGELFFGEGSRLTVL.

J is TRBJ2-1 and V is TRBV4-3; 12 nucleotides match TRBD2. The CDR3 is 16 residues long. From germline, CDR1 is LGHNA and CDR2 YSLEER. The junction had 4 bases not matched to a gene; V was cut back by 1 base and J by 6 bases. CDR3 nucleotide sequence: TGCGCCAGCAGCCAAGCCCTAGCGGGAGGGCCCAATGAGCAGTTCTTC. Amino acids: CASSQALAGGPNEQFF.